Shown below are 3 T cell receptor beta chains from a single sample sequenced in a study of graft-versus-host responses after intestinal transplantation. Clones were read by immunoSEQ multiplex PCR, and TCRdb kept only the in-frame ones, dropping some. The sample lists around 78,000 clones; 80% to 90% were seen once. These receptors' targets are unknown. The specimen was unstimulated CD8+ T cells sorted from spleen or lymph node cells, collected before transplant. The receptors come from a human donor who was the organ donor for an intestinal transplant.

This clone was detected only once. In nucleotides, the CDR3 is TGTGCCAGCAGCCAACATCAGACTAGCGTTGAGACCCAGTACTTC. Translation gives CASSQHQTSVETQYF. The J gene is TRBJ2-5, the V gene TRBV4-2; 8 nucleotides align to TRBD2. The CDR3 is 15 residues long. Germline-derived CDR1 and CDR2 are LGHNA and YNFKEQ. V was pared by 2 bases and J by 5 bases, with 7 bases of the junction left unmatched.

With respect to this clone: The same CDR3 can be traced to other DNA sequences in this sample. CDR3: CASSDSSGGGTDTQYF. DNA for the CDR3: TGTGCCAGCAGTGACTCTAGCGGGGGAGGCACAGATACGCAGTATTTT. The rearrangement uses TRBV6-4 and TRBJ2-3, with 9 positions matching TRBD2. Trimming took 0 bases from V and 1 from J; bases not matched to a gene: 2. The CDR3 spans 16 residues. From germline, CDR1 is MRHNA and CDR2 SNTAGT.

Only one count was recorded for this clone. The chain joins TRBV6-4 to TRBJ2-5, with D perhaps TRBD2 (5 bases). CDR3 length: 15 residues. Deletions cut 5 bases from V and 0 bases from J, with 13 bases between. Germline V gene lookup returns CDR1 MRHNA and CDR2 SNTAGT. DNA for the CDR3: TGTGCCAGCAGTCCTGAGTCGGGGAACCAAGAGACCCAGTACTTC. Encoded protein: CASSPESGNQETQYF.